This entry concerns a single TCR beta chain. The V gene's germline CDR1 is SQVTM and CDR2 ANQGSEA. The germline V and J ends were trimmed by 2 bases and 2 bases, with 9 bases remaining between them. This CDR3 region has 13 residues. The entry originates in a study of PD-L1 blockade in urothelial cancer. Only in-frame clones appear in the TCRdb table, and some are missing; sequencing was by immunoSEQ multiplex PCR. Counted here are tens of thousands of clones, about 90% occurring once; the ten biggest clones make up roughly 5.2%. Sample: PBMCs, taken around atezolizumab (anti-PD-L1) treatment. The clonotype was recovered from a woman aged 65 to 85 with urothelial cancer. The chain carries TRBV29-1 and TRBJ1-1; a possible D gene is TRBD1 (6 bases). The CDR3 region is CSVEKGGNTEAFF. The CDR3 DNA reads TGCAGCGTTGAAAAAGGGGGTAACACTGAAGCTTTCTTT.